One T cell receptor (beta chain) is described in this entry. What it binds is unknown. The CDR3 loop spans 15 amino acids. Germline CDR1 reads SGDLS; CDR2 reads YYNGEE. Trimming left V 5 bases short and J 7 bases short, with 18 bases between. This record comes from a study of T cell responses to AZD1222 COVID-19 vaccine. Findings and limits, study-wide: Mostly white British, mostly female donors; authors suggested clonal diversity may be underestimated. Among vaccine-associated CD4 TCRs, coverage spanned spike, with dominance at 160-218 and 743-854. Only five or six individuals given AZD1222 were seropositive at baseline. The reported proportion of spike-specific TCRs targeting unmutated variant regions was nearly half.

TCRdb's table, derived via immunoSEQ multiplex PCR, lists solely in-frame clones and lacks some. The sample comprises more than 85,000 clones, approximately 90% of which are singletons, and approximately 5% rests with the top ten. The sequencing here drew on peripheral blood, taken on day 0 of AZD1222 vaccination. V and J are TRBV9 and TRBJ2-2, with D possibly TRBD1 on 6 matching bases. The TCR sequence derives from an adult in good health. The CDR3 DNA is TGTGCCAGCAGGGAAGAAGAGGACAGACACGGGGAGCTGTTTTTT. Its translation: CASREEEDRHGELFF. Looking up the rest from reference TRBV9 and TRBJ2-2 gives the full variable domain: DSGVTQTPKHLITATGQRVTLRCSPRSGDLSVYWYQQSLDQGLQFLIQYYNGEERAKGNILERFSAQQFPDLHSELNLSSLELGDSALYFCASREEEDRHGELFFGEGSRLTVL.